This T cell receptor (beta chain) was sequenced for a study of shared T cell receptors in the human thymus. Repertoires were generated with immunoSEQ multiplex PCR, while TCRdb's copy carries only in-frame clones and drops some. The sample lists around 730,000 clones, approximately 85% occurring once. The CDR3 runs to 16 residues. Germline CDR1 is LNHDA and CDR2 is SQIVND (reference sequence). The J segment lost 3 bases and the V segment lost 4 bases, leaving 7 bases of the junction unmatched. These data also featured in a second study, about human thymus T cells. That study adds: Healthy Finnish infants having corrective surgery for congenital heart defects served as donors. Thymic tissue was derived from resections collected during corrective heart surgery. Seemingly biased V and J gene usage marked thymic and blood repertoires. Related reports documented highly overlapping thymic repertoires among unrelated individuals.

The receptor was isolated from a girl younger than two with a congenital heart defect. The chain joins TRBV19 to TRBJ1-2; the match to TRBD1 covers 11 bases. The sample was thymocytes. CDR3 sequence: CASSKWDRGVDYGYTF. The CDR3 bases are TGTGCCAGTAGTAAATGGGACAGGGGGGTTGACTATGGCTACACCTTC.